The present TCR beta chain was sequenced within a study of early T cells in non-severe SARS-CoV-2 infection. Study in general: Whole-blood bulk RNA, unsorted, was sequenced, and chains were unpaired.

This clonotype showed up many times. TCRdb reprocessed the 5' RACE reads via MiXCR and lists one record per CDR3 protein. This repertoire shows 30,000 to 40,000 distinct CDR3 sequences, approximately 5.8% found once; its top ten account for 6% to 9%. The origin of this receptor is an adult who was a healthcare worker with PCR-confirmed SARS-CoV-2 infection or an uninfected control (not recorded which). The sequenced sample consisted of whole blood.

CDR3 DNA: TGCGCCAGCAGCCTGACTATTGACATTCAGTACTTC. Its protein product is CASSLTIDIQYF. The chain links TRBV5-1 to TRBJ2-4; TRBD2 is a possible D gene (5 bases). V gave up 4 bases and J gave up 8 bases, with 10 bases separating them. The V gene's germline CDR1 is SGHRS and CDR2 YFSETQ. This CDR3 is built from 12 residues.